A selection of T cell receptor beta chains follows, all from one sample in a study of blood T cell repertoires in COVID-19. Only in-frame clones appear in the TCRdb table, and some are missing; sequencing was by immunoSEQ multiplex PCR. The data hold roughly 43,000 clones, with approximately 88% observed a single time. Sequenced input: peripheral blood. The receptors were sampled from a man in his 60s with active COVID-19. The CDR3 runs from the conserved cysteine through the conserved F or W. Each record gives: V gene, clone size, J gene, D gene, CDR3 protein, CDR3 DNA. The D gene is left open where the match is weak. The size field is filled for only some rows; it gives once, few, many or a size class.

v_gene: TRBV5-6; abundance: once; j_gene: TRBJ1-6; d_gene: .; CDR3aa: CASSLASGARNSPLHF; CDR3nt: TGTGCCAGCAGCTTGGCTTCTGGGGCGCGTAATTCACCCCTCCACTTT
v_gene: TRBV19; abundance: .; j_gene: TRBJ2-3; d_gene: TRBD2; CDR3aa: CASSIQLAGVSDTQYF; CDR3nt: TGTGCCAGTAGTATCCAACTAGCGGGAGTTTCAGATACGCAGTATTTT
v_gene: TRBV24-1; abundance: .; j_gene: TRBJ1-1; d_gene: .; CDR3aa: CATSDGRGGMNTEAFF; CDR3nt: TGTGCCACCAGTGATGGGAGGGGAGGGATGAACACTGAAGCTTTCTTT
v_gene: TRBV11-2; abundance: once; j_gene: TRBJ2-5; d_gene: .; CDR3aa: CASSLDPGLGETQYF; CDR3nt: TGTGCCAGCAGCTTAGATCCGGGACTGGGGGAGACCCAGTACTTC
v_gene: TRBV5-8; abundance: .; j_gene: TRBJ2-1; d_gene: TRBD2; CDR3aa: CASSSEWRGGSDEQFF; CDR3nt: TGTGCCAGCAGCTCCGAATGGCGGGGGGGCTCGGATGAGCAGTTCTTC
v_gene: TRBV4-1; abundance: .; j_gene: TRBJ2-3; d_gene: .; CDR3aa: CASSQQGGFTDTQYF; CDR3nt: TGCGCCAGCAGCCAACAGGGGGGCTTCACAGATACGCAGTATTTT
v_gene: TRBV5-8; abundance: .; j_gene: TRBJ1-6; d_gene: .; CDR3aa: CASSSPFHF; CDR3nt: TGTGCCAGCAGCTCCCCTTTCCACTTT
v_gene: TRBV5-1; abundance: .; j_gene: TRBJ2-5; d_gene: TRBD1; CDR3aa: CASSLGQGRGETQYF; CDR3nt: TGCGCCAGCAGCTTGGGACAGGGTAGGGGAGAGACCCAGTACTTC
v_gene: TRBV7-2; abundance: few; j_gene: TRBJ2-5; d_gene: TRBD2; CDR3aa: CASTFSPGLAETQYF; CDR3nt: TGTGCCAGCACCTTCTCGCCGGGACTAGCCGAGACCCAGTACTTC
v_gene: TRBV7-3; abundance: .; j_gene: TRBJ2-4; d_gene: TRBD2; CDR3aa: CASSASSGPQNIQYF; CDR3nt: TGTGCCAGCAGCGCCTCTAGCGGGCCCCAAAACATTCAGTACTTC
v_gene: TRBV6-5; abundance: medium-sized; j_gene: TRBJ1-1; d_gene: .; CDR3aa: CASSPQRTLNTEAFF; CDR3nt: TGTGCCAGCAGTCCCCAGCGAACCCTGAACACTGAAGCTTTCTTT
v_gene: TRBV2; abundance: once; j_gene: TRBJ2-7; d_gene: .; CDR3aa: CASGQFRGEQYF; CDR3nt: TGTGCCAGCGGGCAGTTCCGAGGGGAGCAGTACTTC
v_gene: TRBV21-1; abundance: .; j_gene: TRBJ2-1; d_gene: .; CDR3aa: CASSKAGGDRSLGADGYNEQFF; CDR3nt: TGTGCCAGCAGCAAAGCGGGGGGGGACAGGTCCCTAGGGGCCGACGGCTACAATGAGCAGTTCTTC
v_gene: TRBV12-3/TRBV12-4; abundance: once; j_gene: TRBJ2-5; d_gene: .; CDR3aa: CASSLMGRETQYF; CDR3nt: TGTGCCAGCAGTTTAATGGGGCGCGAGACCCAGTACTTC
v_gene: TRBV24-1; abundance: .; j_gene: TRBJ2-3; d_gene: TRBD2; CDR3aa: CATSDFPSGHTDTQYF; CDR3nt: TGTGCCACCAGTGATTTCCCTAGCGGGCACACAGATACGCAGTATTTT
v_gene: TRBV5-4; abundance: once; j_gene: TRBJ1-2; d_gene: .; CDR3aa: CASSSSSNGYTF; CDR3nt: TGTGCCAGCAGCTCCTCAAGCAATGGCTACACCTTC
v_gene: TRBV7-2; abundance: .; j_gene: TRBJ1-5; d_gene: .; CDR3aa: CASSLGGGVGQPQHF; CDR3nt: TGTGCCAGCAGCTTAGGCGGGGGGGTGGGTCAGCCCCAGCATTTT
v_gene: TRBV7-3; abundance: .; j_gene: TRBJ2-5; d_gene: .; CDR3aa: CASSLLQGKQETQYF; CDR3nt: TGTGCCAGCAGCTTACTACAGGGAAAACAAGAGACCCAGTACTTC
v_gene: TRBV10-1; abundance: .; j_gene: TRBJ2-7; d_gene: .; CDR3aa: CASSTSSYEQYF; CDR3nt: TGCGCCAGCAGTACATCGTCCTACGAGCAGTACTTC
v_gene: TRBV7-9; abundance: .; j_gene: TRBJ2-1; d_gene: TRBD1; CDR3aa: CASRTGDDEQFF; CDR3nt: TGTGCCAGTAGGACAGGGGACGATGAGCAGTTCTTC
v_gene: TRBV5-8; abundance: .; j_gene: TRBJ1-2; d_gene: .; CDR3aa: CASSLGRNYGYTF; CDR3nt: TGTGCCAGCAGCTTGGGCAGAAACTATGGCTACACCTTC
v_gene: TRBV5-1; abundance: .; j_gene: TRBJ2-2; d_gene: .; CDR3aa: CASSFDKNTGELFF; CDR3nt: TGCGCCAGCAGCTTTGACAAGAACACCGGGGAGCTGTTTTTT
v_gene: TRBV19; abundance: .; j_gene: TRBJ2-1; d_gene: TRBD2; CDR3aa: CASSIRSSGNEQFF; CDR3nt: TGTGCCAGTAGTATTCGGTCTAGCGGCAATGAGCAGTTCTTC
v_gene: TRBV9; abundance: .; j_gene: TRBJ2-3; d_gene: .; CDR3aa: CASSVVGTSTDTQYF; CDR3nt: TGTGCCAGCAGCGTAGTAGGGACTAGCACAGATACGCAGTATTTT
v_gene: TRBV5-1; abundance: once; j_gene: TRBJ2-2; d_gene: .; CDR3aa: CASSTGQNTGELFF; CDR3nt: TGCGCCAGCAGCACAGGACAGAACACCGGGGAGCTGTTTTTT
v_gene: TRBV25-1; abundance: .; j_gene: TRBJ2-5; d_gene: TRBD2; CDR3aa: CASSEWSSGEETQYF; CDR3nt: TGTGCCAGCAGTGAATGGTCTAGCGGGGAAGAGACCCAGTACTTC
v_gene: TRBV5-8; abundance: .; j_gene: TRBJ2-2; d_gene: TRBD1; CDR3aa: CASSSPLGGKEELFF; CDR3nt: TGTGCCAGCAGCTCCCCGTTAGGGGGCAAGGAGGAGCTGTTTTTT
v_gene: TRBV7-6; abundance: once; j_gene: TRBJ2-7; d_gene: TRBD2; CDR3aa: CASSPPGVSGSSPYEQYF; CDR3nt: TGTGCCAGCAGCCCCCCAGGGGTTAGCGGGAGCAGTCCGTACGAGCAGTACTTC
v_gene: TRBV7-9; abundance: .; j_gene: TRBJ1-3; d_gene: .; CDR3aa: CASSPGDGGFSGNTIYF; CDR3nt: TGTGCCAGCAGCCCAGGGGATGGGGGTTTCTCTGGAAACACCATATATTTT
v_gene: TRBV7-8; abundance: .; j_gene: TRBJ2-7; d_gene: .; CDR3aa: CASSLLDEQYF; CDR3nt: TGTGCCAGCAGCTTATTAGACGAGCAGTACTTC
v_gene: TRBV5-6; abundance: .; j_gene: TRBJ2-1; d_gene: TRBD2; CDR3aa: CASSLSLAGGPNNEQFF; CDR3nt: TGTGCCAGCAGCTTGTCTCTAGCGGGGGGGCCTAATAATGAGCAGTTCTTC
v_gene: TRBV7-2; abundance: once; j_gene: TRBJ2-1; d_gene: .; CDR3aa: CASSKESRREQFF; CDR3nt: TGTGCCAGCAGCAAAGAGTCTAGGCGTGAGCAGTTCTTC
v_gene: TRBV7-6; abundance: .; j_gene: TRBJ1-6; d_gene: .; CDR3aa: CASSSGTRGGPLHF; CDR3nt: TGTGCCAGCAGCTCCGGGACACGGGGGGGTCCCCTCCACTTT
v_gene: TRBV4-1; abundance: .; j_gene: TRBJ1-5; d_gene: TRBD1; CDR3aa: CASSQASGQLNQPQHF; CDR3nt: TGCGCCAGCAGCCAAGCCTCGGGACAGCTTAATCAGCCCCAGCATTTT
v_gene: TRBV5-1; abundance: .; j_gene: TRBJ2-5; d_gene: TRBD2; CDR3aa: CASSSSKGTSESETQYF; CDR3nt: TGCGCCAGCAGCTCATCGAAAGGTACTAGCGAGTCTGAGACCCAGTACTTC
v_gene: TRBV7-6; abundance: .; j_gene: TRBJ2-2; d_gene: TRBD1; CDR3aa: CASSPRTGGETGELFF; CDR3nt: TGTGCCAGCAGCCCCCGGACAGGGGGCGAGACCGGGGAGCTGTTTTTT
v_gene: TRBV2; abundance: .; j_gene: TRBJ2-7; d_gene: TRBD2; CDR3aa: CATRTSGYEQYF; CDR3nt: TGTGCCACTAGGACTAGTGGCTACGAGCAGTACTTC
v_gene: TRBV3-1/TRBV3-2; abundance: .; j_gene: TRBJ2-1; d_gene: .; CDR3aa: CASSGGNEQFF; CDR3nt: TGTGCCAGCAGCGGGGGGAATGAGCAGTTCTTC
v_gene: TRBV9; abundance: .; j_gene: TRBJ2-3; d_gene: TRBD2; CDR3aa: CASSVAGREDTQYF; CDR3nt: TGTGCCAGCAGCGTAGCTGGGAGGGAAGATACGCAGTATTTT
v_gene: TRBV30; abundance: .; j_gene: TRBJ1-5; d_gene: .; CDR3aa: CAWSVRGNQPQHF; CDR3nt: TGTGCCTGGAGTGTTAGGGGGAATCAGCCCCAGCATTTT
v_gene: TRBV5-1; abundance: .; j_gene: TRBJ1-1; d_gene: TRBD1; CDR3aa: CASSFDRGANTEAFF; CDR3nt: TGCGCCAGCAGCTTTGACAGGGGGGCGAACACTGAAGCTTTCTTT
v_gene: TRBV6-5; abundance: .; j_gene: TRBJ1-6; d_gene: .; CDR3aa: CASSWAGVNSPLHF; CDR3nt: TGTGCCAGCAGTTGGGCAGGGGTTAATTCACCCCTCCACTTT